The 10 T cell receptor beta chains below come from one sample, sequenced in a study of regulatory T cells in long-lasting Graves disease. For TCR beta, libraries came from iRepertoire HTBI primers and Arm-PCR of CDR3 regions. TCRdb passed the multiplex PCR reads through MiXCR, listing each CDR3 protein once. The table has about 540,000 distinct CDR3 sequences, 13% seen once; the top ten hold over 7.5%. Time point specified: newly diagnosed GD, antithyroid drugs for less than 3 months. Making the TCR library involved RNA that had been extracted from PBMCs. The same sample was also studied in work on T cells in Graves' hyperthyroidism and ophthalmopathy.

The sample was peripheral blood mononuclear cells (PBMCs), taken at new diagnosis, from a patient treated with antithyroid drugs. Receptors originate from a man between 25 and 39 years old with Graves disease.

This clonotype was seen at least ten times. The rearrangement joins TRBV6-2 or TRBV6-3 to TRBJ2-7, with TRBD1 matching 8 bases. This CDR3 has 16 residues. Germline V gene data show CDR1 as MNHEY and CDR2 as SVGEGT. V dropped 4 bases and J dropped 2; count of bases not matched to a gene: 10. For the CDR3, the DNA is TGTGCCAGCAGTTCACAAACAGGGGGGCTACCCTACGAGCAGTACTTC. This gives the protein CASSSQTGGLPYEQYF.

This clonotype has at least ten counts. The V call is TRBV3-1, the J call TRBJ2-5, with D perhaps assigned TRBD1 or TRBD2 (5 bases each). This CDR3 is built from 15 residues. Germline V lookup: CDR1 LGHDT, CDR2 YNNKEL (reference sequence). Trimming stripped 7 bases from V and 4 bases from J, with 19 bases between. CDR3 bases: TGTGCCAGCACCCACATGGGGGAGAGGGCAGAGACCCAGTACTTC. Amino acids: CASTHMGERAETQYF.

In its sample, this clonotype was seen many times. J is TRBJ1-2 and V is TRBV30; no definite D call. CDR1 GTSNPN and CDR2 SVGIG come from the germline V gene (reference sequence). V was cut by 1 base and J by 5 bases, with 8 bases left in between. This CDR3 is built from 12 residues. CDR3 amino acids: CAWSGVDYGYTF. CDR3 nucleotides: TGTGCCTGGAGTGGGGTAGATTATGGCTACACCTTC.

The V gene is TRBV5-4, the J gene TRBJ2-5; 7 bases match TRBD2. Trimming cost V 3 bases and J 5 bases; bases outside gene matches: 7. The CDR3 has 14 residues. In germline, CDR1 is SGHNT, CDR2 YYREEE (reference sequence). The CDR3 coding sequence is TGTGCCAGCAGCTCACCGACCGGGAGGGAGACCCAGTACTTC. Translating it yields CASSSPTGRETQYF.

This clonotype was seen only a few times. The chain combines TRBV20-1 with TRBJ2-1; 10 positions agree with TRBD1. Germline V lookup: CDR1 DFQATT, CDR2 SNEGSKA (reference sequence). V was clipped by 7 bases and J by 6 bases; unmatched bases: 9. This CDR3 is built from 14 residues. The CDR3 DNA sequence: TGCAGTGTCTTCGACAGGGGGCAGGGCAATGAGCAGTTCTTC. The encoded protein is CSVFDRGQGNEQFF.

This clonotype has only a few counts. V gene TRBV25-1 combines with J gene TRBJ2-1; TRBD2 might be the D (6 bases). Trimming shortened V by 5 bases and J by 8 bases, and 16 bases separated the two germline ends. CDR1 and CDR2 (germline): MGHDK, SYGVNS. The CDR3 spans 14 residues. In nucleotides, the CDR3 is TGTGCCAGCAGTTTAGTTTGGGAGGAGGATGAGCAGTTCTTC. Translating gives CASSLVWEEDEQFF.

By share, this clonotype counts as medium-sized. This sequence joins TRBV2 and TRBJ2-1; D is uncertain. Per the germline V gene, CDR1 is SNHLY and CDR2 is FYNNEI. The CDR3 loop spans 11 amino acids. Trimming took off 8 bases at V and 8 bases at J, with 10 bases between the two ends. CDR3 residues: CASSQTDEQFF. CDR3 coding DNA: TGTGCCAGCTCTCAGACCGATGAGCAGTTCTTC.

In this sample, this clonotype turned up many times. This chain links TRBV6-1 with TRBJ2-5; 9 bases fit TRBD2. Germline trimming cut 1 base from V and 4 bases from J; bases unmatched to any gene: 16. Germline CDR1 MNHNS, CDR2 SASEGT. The CDR3 sequence is 19 residues long. The DNA for the CDR3 is TGTGCCAGCAGTGAAGAGCGGGAGGCCCCATTGGAGTCACGAGAGACCCAGTACTTC. Translation: CASSEEREAPLESRETQYF.

The chain joins TRBV20-1 to TRBJ2-1, with 8 bases that match TRBD2. The ends lost 1 base at V and 0 bases at J; junction bases unmatched: 2. The CDR3 covers 15 residues. CDR1 and CDR2 from the germline V gene are DFQATT and SNEGSKA (reference sequence). The CDR3 DNA reads as TGCAGTGCTAGAGTGGGGACTAGCTCCTACAATGAGCAGTTCTTC. This encodes CSARVGTSSYNEQFF.

This clonotype showed up many times. The rearrangement joins TRBV28 to TRBJ2-7; TRBD2 matches at 10 bases. With V trimmed by 7 bases and J by 4 bases, 10 bases remained unmatched. CDR3 length: 15 amino acids. CDR1 MDHEN and CDR2 SYDVKM come from the germline V gene. The chain's CDR3 is CASTHSSGRGYEQYF. For the CDR3, the DNA is TGTGCCAGCACACACTCAAGCGGGAGGGGGTACGAGCAGTACTTC.